Following are 9 T cell receptor delta chains from one sample sequenced in a study of gamma-delta chains in newborns, infants, children. TCRdb redid clone calling on the reads using CATT. The sample has about 3,800 delta-chain clones; around 2% are singletons. The sequenced sample was blood. The receptors derive from a child who was a newborn, infant or young child, either healthy, febrile or measles-vaccinated (not recorded which).

Note on this clone: With a far larger clone one base away, a read error is the likely cause. The chain recombines TRDV2 with TRDJ3; 9 bases are shared with TRDD3. No J segment appears in TCRdb, so it was assigned here by matching the sequence to germline. CDR1 and CDR2 (germline): GEAIGNYY, EKD. The CDR3 is 19 amino acids. Germline trimming cut 2 bases from V and 0 bases from J; bases unmatched to any gene: 7. The CDR3 spells CACDKILGDLSWDTRQMFF. CDR3 DNA: TGTGCCTGTGACAAGATACTGGGGGACCTCTCCTGGGACACCCGACAGATGTTTTTC.

A few counts support this clone. Germline is not matched at one junction end, which may reflect a read error. The chain recombines TRDV2 with TRDJ3; 7 nucleotides match TRDD3. Per the germline V gene, CDR1 is GEAIGNYY and CDR2 is EKD. The CDR3 extends over 16 amino acids. CDR3 in amino acids: CACDWGSSLDTRQMFF. DNA of the CDR3: TGTGCCTGTGACTGGGGGAGCTCCTTGGACACCCGACAGATGTTCTTC.

In this sample, this clone turned up a few times. The J gene is TRDJ1, the V gene TRDV2, with 8 nucleotides matching TRDD3. The CDR3 is 17 residues long. The V gene's germline CDR1 is GEAIGNYY and CDR2 EKD. The J segment lost 0 bases and the V segment lost 7 bases, leaving 15 bases of the junction unmatched. CDR3 sequence reads: CACLGRGYLSHTDKLIF. CDR3 coding DNA: TGTGCCTGCCTCGGAAGGGGATACCTTTCGCACACCGATAAACTCATCTTT.

This rearrangement joins TRDV2 to TRDJ3; weak D call: TRDD3 (6 bases). V lost 0 bases to trimming and J lost 0 bases, with 14 bases between them. Germline values: CDR1 GEAIGNYY, CDR2 EKD. The CDR3 has 19 residues. CDR3 residues: CACDTLGGSSSWDTRQMFF. The CDR3 DNA follows: TGTGCCTGTGACACCCTTGGGGGCTCCAGCTCCTGGGACACCCGACAGATGTTTTTC.

This clone was picked up a small number of times. An end of the junction differs from the germline gene, which may be a read error. This chain connects TRDV2 to TRDJ1, with D tentatively TRDD3 (5 bases). The CDR3 is 15 residues long. Germline CDR1 GEAIGNYY, CDR2 EKD. The CDR3 spells CACVTVGFHTDKLIF. The DNA for the CDR3 is TGTGCCTGTGTCACCGTGGGGTTCCACACCGATAAACTCATCTTT.

This clone has just a few counts. This sequence is one base from a far larger clone and is likely a read error. The chain carries TRDV2 and TRDJ2; 11 bases match TRDD3. The CDR3 has 15 residues. J gave up 7 bases and V 1 base, and 4 bases lay outside the gene matches. Germline CDR1 GEAIGNYY, CDR2 EKD. The CDR3: CACDTLLGDIAQLFF. In DNA form, the CDR3 reads TGTGCCTGTGACACTCTACTGGGGGATATAGCACAACTCTTCTTT.

For this clone: This likely stems from a read error, as it lies one base from a far larger clone. This sequence joins TRDV2 and TRDJ3; 10 bases are a match to TRDD3. Germline CDR1 reads GEAIGNYY; CDR2 reads EKD. The CDR3 covers 18 residues. With V trimmed by 3 bases and J by 0 bases, 4 bases remained unmatched. This CDR3 reads CACDVLGDGSWDTRQMFF. The CDR3 DNA follows: TGTGCCTGTGACGTACTGGGGGATGGCTCCTGGGACACCCGACAGATGTTTTTC.

V gene TRDV1 combines with J gene TRDJ1; 10 positions agree with TRDD3. The V and J ends lost 8 bases and 1 base, in that order; junction bases with no gene match: 13. Germline CDR1 is TSWWSYY and CDR2 is QGS. This CDR3 contains 17 residues. This CDR3 reads CALFGVVGDTRTDKLIF. The CDR3 coding sequence is TGTGCTCTTTTTGGCGTAGTGGGGGATACACGCACCGATAAACTCATCTTT.

By proportion, this clone is large. The identical CDR3 is also encoded by other nucleotide sequences in the sample. This chain connects TRDV2 to TRDJ3, with D tentatively TRDD3 (6 bases). CDR3 size: 18 residues. CDR1 and CDR2 (germline): GEAIGNYY, EKD. Between the trimmed V and J ends, which lost 0 bases and 0 bases, there was a span of 11 bases. Here the CDR3 DNA reads TGTGCCTGTGACACCGTTCTGGGGACCTCCTGGGACACCCGACAGATGTTTTTC. This sequence encodes CACDTVLGTSWDTRQMFF.